The entry that follows covers one T cell receptor (beta chain) sequence. Repertoires were generated with immunoSEQ multiplex PCR, while TCRdb's copy carries only in-frame clones and drops some. The sample carries roughly 400,000 clones, approximately 90% recorded once. Per the germline V gene, CDR1 is SGHTA and CDR2 is FQGNSA. The length of the CDR3 is 15 residues. V was clipped by 0 bases and J by 3 bases, with 11 bases between them. This record comes from a study of blood T cell repertoires in COVID-19. The chain combines TRBV7-2 with TRBJ1-2; D uncertain. This TCR came from a man aged 25 to 45 who had recovered from COVID-19. Sequencing was carried out using PBMCs or T cells enriched from blood (not recorded which). The CDR3 sequence: CASSLAAGEHYGYTF. In DNA, the CDR3 is TGTGCCAGCAGCTTAGCCGCAGGCGAACACTATGGCTACACCTTC.